Shown below are 13 T cell receptor beta chains from a single sample sequenced in a study of T cell clones after liver transplantation. The table came from immunoSEQ multiplex PCR; TCRdb's copy has only in-frame clones and leaves some out. The sample contains tens of thousands of clones, approximately 80% of which appear only once. The starting material was CD4+ T cells from blood, obtained 12 months after liver transplant. These TCRs come from a human patient who received a liver transplant. The graft donor may be the source of some T cells.

This chain's CDR3 is CASSLDRGLNQPQHF. CDR3 DNA: TGTGCCAGCAGCTTGGACAGGGGGCTCAATCAGCCCCAGCATTTT. The chain employs TRBV5-4 and TRBJ1-5, with TRBD1 matching 9 bases. Germline lookup yields CDR1 SGHNT and CDR2 YYREEE (reference sequence). With 0 bases clipped from V and 3 bases from J, the junction kept 1 base outside the gene matches. This CDR3 spans 15 amino acids.

This chain's CDR3 is CASSAQVDRSYGYTF. The CDR3 DNA reads TGTGCCAGCAGTGCGCAAGTGGACAGGTCTTATGGCTACACCTTC. This chain links TRBV27 with TRBJ1-2; 7 nucleotides agree with TRBD1. Unmatched junction bases numbered 11, after V lost 5 bases and J lost 5 bases. The CDR3 consists of 15 residues. The germline gives CDR1 MNHEY, CDR2 SMNVEV (reference sequence).

The rearrangement uses TRBV7-2 and TRBJ2-1; 10 nucleotides agree with TRBD2. The CDR3 loop spans 14 amino acids. V was clipped by 5 bases and J by 9 bases; unmatched bases: 7. The germline gives CDR1 SGHTA, CDR2 FQGNSA. In nucleotides, the CDR3 is TGTGCCAGCAGCCCACTAGCGGGAAGGGCTGAGCAGTTCTTC. This codes for CASSPLAGRAEQFF.

V gene TRBV5-6 combines with J gene TRBJ1-5; TRBD1 matches at 8 bases. With 0 bases clipped from V and 0 bases from J, the junction kept 5 bases outside the gene matches. CDR1 SGHDT and CDR2 YYEEEE come from the germline V gene. This CDR3 region has 17 residues. The DNA for the CDR3 is TGTGCCAGCAGCTTGGGGACAGGGCTTTATAGCAATCAGCCCCAGCATTTT. Translating it yields CASSLGTGLYSNQPQHF. The full variable domain, its missing parts supplied by reference TRBV5-6 and TRBJ1-5, is DAGVTQSPTHLIKTRGQQVTLRCSPKSGHDTVSWYQQALGQGPQFIFQYYEEEERQRGNFPDRFSGHQFPNYSSELNVNALLLGDSALYLCASSLGTGLYSNQPQHFGDGTRLSIL.

CDR3 DNA: TGTGCCAGCAGTTTCCCGAAGAGTCAGCCCCAGCATTTT. Translated: CASSFPKSQPQHF. This rearrangement joins TRBV28 to TRBJ1-5; D is unclear. This CDR3 contains 13 residues. V was shortened by 3 bases and J by 6 bases, with 9 bases between the two germline ends. Germline V gene lookup returns CDR1 MDHEN and CDR2 SYDVKM. Filled out from reference TRBV28 and TRBJ1-5, the complete variable domain reads DVKVTQSSRYLVKRTGEKVFLECVQDMDHENMFWYRQDPGLGLRLIYFSYDVKMKEKGDIPEGYSVSREKKERFSLILESASTNQTSMYLCASSFPKSQPQHFGDGTRLSIL.

The V and J genes are TRBV4-1 and TRBJ2-7; the D gene could be TRBD1 or TRBD2 (5 bases each). Trimming pared 1 base from V and 5 bases from J, leaving 15 bases between. The CDR3 is made up of 15 amino acids. From germline, CDR1 is MGHRA and CDR2 YSYEKL. As DNA, the CDR3 is TGCGCCAGCAGCCAAGCCGGGACCTCCTTGAACGAGCAGTACTTC. Translating gives CASSQAGTSLNEQYF.

A single count supports this clone. Since a much larger clone is just one base distant, this may be a read error. Other DNA sequences in this sample translate to the same CDR3. The chain recombines TRBV2 with TRBJ2-7; D is possibly TRBD1 or TRBD2 (7 bases each). Trimming shortened V by 4 bases and J by 0 bases, and 28 bases separated the two germline ends. Germline CDR1 and CDR2: SNHLY and FYNNEI. The CDR3 contains 20 residues. The CDR3 DNA sequence: TGTGCCAGCAGTGTTCGGCACAGGGGATTAGCGGGCCGCAACTCCTACGAGCAGTACTTC. Translation: CASSVRHRGLAGRNSYEQYF.

The chain combines TRBV6-5 with TRBJ1-2, with TRBD1 matching 9 bases. V lost 5 bases and J lost 8; bases outside the gene matches: 6. CDR1 and CDR2 (germline): MNHEY, SVGAGI. CDR3 length: 13 residues. CDR3 in amino acids: CASSTGGAEGYTF. Written as DNA, the CDR3 is TGTGCCAGCAGTACAGGGGGCGCGGAAGGCTACACCTTC.

The chain combines TRBV19 with TRBJ1-5, with D hard to call. The CDR3 has 13 amino acids. Deletions cut 7 bases from V and 5 bases from J, with 12 bases between. Germline CDR1 reads LNHDA; CDR2 reads SQIVND (reference sequence). In DNA, the CDR3 is TGTGCCAGTACCTTAGGAGGGTATCAGCCCCAGCATTTT. Its protein product is CASTLGGYQPQHF.

The CDR3 region has the DNA TGTGCCTCCTGGGACGGAAGAAAACCCGGGGAGCTGTTTTTT. It specifies CASWDGRKPGELFF. The rearrangement uses TRBV10-3 and TRBJ2-2; D may match TRBD1 or TRBD2 (5 bases each). CDR1 and CDR2 from the germline V gene are ENHRY and SYGVKD. Trimming took 11 bases from V and 6 from J, leaving 19 bases between them. CDR3 length equals 14 residues.

The CDR3 loop reads CASSLAGSGRIYNEQFF. The CDR3 coding sequence is TGCGCCAGCAGCTTGGCGGGCAGCGGGAGGATATACAATGAGCAGTTCTTC. The rearrangement links TRBV5-1 to TRBJ2-1; 9 nucleotides match TRBD2. J was trimmed by 4 bases and V by 0 bases; bases with no gene match: 8. The CDR3 extends over 17 amino acids. The germline V gene encodes CDR1 SGHRS and CDR2 YFSETQ.

V and J are TRBV7-2 and TRBJ1-1; D is uncertain. Germline lookup yields CDR1 SGHTA and CDR2 FQGNSA. V lost 2 bases to trimming and J lost 5 bases, with 9 bases between them. The CDR3 extends over 13 amino acids. This CDR3 is CASSLKGGTEAFF. CDR3 nucleotide sequence: TGTGCCAGCAGCTTAAAAGGAGGGACTGAAGCTTTCTTT.

The chain uses TRBV10-1 and TRBJ2-3; 12 bases align to TRBD2. This CDR3 comprises 15 residues. V lost 4 bases to trimming and J lost 7 bases; unmatched junction nucleotides: 6. Germline CDR1 and CDR2: WNHNN and SYGVQD (reference sequence). In nucleotides, the CDR3 is TGCGCCAGCAGTGGGTCTAGCGGGAGGGGGAATACGCAGTATTTT. Protein: CASSGSSGRGNTQYF.